These 9 T cell receptor beta chains were sequenced from one sample in a study of blood T cell repertoires in COVID-19. Libraries were prepared by immunoSEQ multiplex PCR; TCRdb keeps only in-frame clonotypes and omits some of them. This table has 75,000 to 100,000 clones, around 78% appearing once. Material: peripheral blood. These receptor sequences come from a human donor in a cohort sampled during active COVID-19.

The chain recombines TRBV10-2 with TRBJ2-7; 11 bases map to TRBD2. The CDR3 has 13 residues. Germline V gene lookup returns CDR1 WSHSY and CDR2 SAAADI. V lost 2 bases, J lost 12 bases, and 6 bases stayed unmatched. The CDR3: CASSENLAGGGYF. The CDR3 DNA reads as TGCGCCAGCAGTGAGAATCTAGCGGGGGGTGGGTACTTC.

This chain joins TRBV6-6 and TRBJ1-1, with D perhaps matching TRBD1 (5 bases). The CDR3 length is 15 residues. The V gene's germline CDR1 is MNHNY and CDR2 SVGAGI (reference sequence). V shed 4 bases and J shed 8 bases, with 20 bases lying between them. CDR3 DNA: TGTGCCAGCAGTTCCTTGGAGGGGCCGAGGGGAGAAGCTTTCTTT. Protein: CASSSLEGPRGEAFF.

This rearrangement joins TRBV7-3 to TRBJ2-1; no clear D gene. Per the germline V gene, CDR1 is SGHTA and CDR2 is FQGTGA. There are 13 residues in the CDR3. V lost 4 bases and J lost 7, with 11 bases in between. In nucleotides, the CDR3 is TGTGCCAGCAGCTCTCAAGCAGCGAATGAGCAGTTCTTC. This translates into CASSSQAANEQFF.

V is TRBV19 and J is TRBJ2-3; possibly TRBD1 for D (5 bases). CDR3 length: 12 residues. Germline CDR1 is LNHDA and CDR2 is SQIVND (reference sequence). V was cut by 7 bases and J by 1 base, with 6 bases left in between. CDR3 nucleotide sequence: TGTGCCAGTACACAGGGCACAGATACGCAGTATTTT. Amino acid sequence: CASTQGTDTQYF.

CDR3 nucleotides: TGTGCCAGCAGCTTGCTCGGGACAGGGACTGCAACTAATGAAAAACTGTTTTTT. This encodes CASSLLGTGTATNEKLFF. J is TRBJ1-4 and V is TRBV5-6, with TRBD1 matching over 9 bases. J lost 0 bases, V lost 1 base, and 7 bases had no gene match. From germline, CDR1 is SGHDT and CDR2 YYEEEE. This CDR3 is 18 amino acids long.

The V and J genes are TRBV5-4 and TRBJ1-1; possibly TRBD1 for D (6 bases). The CDR3 runs 14 residues. The germline V gene has CDR1 SGHNT and CDR2 YYREEE (reference sequence). V was trimmed by 3 bases and J by 4 bases, leaving 13 bases between them. CDR3 loop: CASSYSRGSTEAFF. CDR3 DNA: TGTGCCAGCAGCTACTCCAGGGGTTCCACTGAAGCTTTCTTT.

V gene TRBV5-1 combines with J gene TRBJ2-1; 7 positions match TRBD1. J was trimmed by 4 bases and V by 6 bases; bases with no gene match: 7. CDR1 and CDR2 from the germline V gene are SGHRS and YFSETQ. This CDR3 has 14 residues. CDR3 protein: CASNTDRDYNEQFF. The CDR3 DNA is TGCGCCAGCAACACAGACAGGGATTACAATGAGCAGTTCTTC.

This chain connects TRBV6-2 or TRBV6-3 to TRBJ2-3; D might be TRBD2 (5 bases). V was clipped by 3 bases and J by 2 bases, with 15 bases between them. The CDR3 length is 16 residues. Looked up from germline, CDR1 is MNHEY and CDR2 is SVGEGT. CDR3 in DNA: TGTGCCAGCAGTTATCATACTAGGGTCTCCACAGATACGCAGTATTTT. This encodes CASSYHTRVSTDTQYF.

V usage is TRBV7-2 and J usage is TRBJ2-7; 8 bases are a match to TRBD1. Germline CDR1 is SGHTA and CDR2 is FQGNSA. The ends lost 1 base at V and 6 bases at J; junction bases unmatched: 8. The length of the CDR3 is 15 residues. The CDR3 region has the DNA TGTGCCAGCAGCTTAGTTACTCAGGGGGCTGCCGAGCAGTACTTC. This codes for CASSLVTQGAAEQYF.